This entry describes one TCR beta chain. This sample is part of a study of CD8 T cells in Susac syndrome. Looked up from germline, CDR1 is SGHTA and CDR2 is FQGNSA. V dropped 1 base and J dropped 4; count of bases not matched to a gene: 9. The CDR3 consists of 16 residues. RNA, at about 0.45 to 1 ug, was reverse transcribed with random hexamers. The immunoSEQ assay covered 54 Vbeta and 13 Jbeta segments for CDR3. TCRdb called the immunoSEQ multiplex PCR reads again in MiXCR, with one record for every CDR3 protein. In the table there are approximately 170,000 distinct CDR3 sequences, approximately 93% of which are singletons.

This sequence originates from a human donor with multiple sclerosis. Sequencing was carried out using CD4+ T cells from PBMCs. The chain employs TRBV7-2 and TRBJ2-7; 8 bases are a match to TRBD1. In DNA form, the CDR3 reads TGTGCCAGCAGCTTAGGTTTAGGACAGGGTCTATACGAGCAGTACTTC. Its translation is CASSLGLGQGLYEQYF. Together with reference TRBV7-2 and TRBJ2-7, the CDR3 gives the full variable domain: GAGVSQSPSNKVTEKGKDVELRCDPISGHTALYWYRQSLGQGLEFLIYFQGNSAPDKSGLPSDRFSAERTGGSVSTLTIQRTQQEDSAVYLCASSLGLGQGLYEQYFGPGTRLTVT.